This entry concerns a single TCR beta chain. This record belongs to a study of control samples from healthy donors and cancer patients. Trimming pared 3 bases from V and 4 bases from J, leaving 15 bases between. The CDR3 has 15 amino acids. Germline V gene sequence: CDR1 KGHSH, CDR2 LQKENI. TCRdb keeps only in-frame clones here, not all; method: immunoSEQ multiplex PCR. The sample includes tens of thousands of clones, less than 95% of them seen just once. The receptor comes from a man aged 25-45 years in good health. The chain employs TRBV18 and TRBJ2-5, with D possibly matching TRBD2 (6 bases). The sequencing input was blood. The CDR3 here is CASSPLEEAGETQYF. For the CDR3, the DNA is TGTGCCAGCTCACCCCTGGAGGAAGCGGGAGAGACCCAGTACTTC.